The clone carrying this TCR beta chain was seen just once. Its antigen is not identified. These data are taken from a study of a mutant IDH1 vaccine in newly diagnosed glioma. Study in general: Treated patients showed a male proportion of approximately 62%, a female proportion of around 40%, and a mean age of approximately 40 years. Every participant had undergone radiotherapy, temozolomide, or both before, and most underwent both.

Germline CDR1 SGHNT, CDR2 YENEEA. V lost 5 bases to trimming and J lost 7 bases, with 17 bases between them. The CDR3 consists of 14 residues. As to time point: baseline, week 1 (first vaccination visit). Regarding treatment: pre-vaccination baseline after standard-of-care therapy. Produced via immunoSEQ multiplex PCR; TCRdb's table is partial and in-frame only. This table holds about 92,000 clones, under 90% found once. Whole-study findings and limits: Pseudoprogression seemed unrelated to changes in top peripheral T cell clonotypes. More than 80% of patients showed vaccine-induced immune responses across multiple MHC alleles.

Sequencing used PBMCs, obtained from a glioma patient treated with radiotherapy, temozolomide or both. This receptor was identified in a woman between 50 and 59 years old with glioma. The rearrangement links TRBV11-3 to TRBJ1-1; D might be TRBD1 (6 bases). The CDR3 protein is CASSPETDSYEAFF. DNA of the CDR3: TGTGCCAGCAGCCCCGAAACGGACAGTTATGAAGCTTTCTTT.